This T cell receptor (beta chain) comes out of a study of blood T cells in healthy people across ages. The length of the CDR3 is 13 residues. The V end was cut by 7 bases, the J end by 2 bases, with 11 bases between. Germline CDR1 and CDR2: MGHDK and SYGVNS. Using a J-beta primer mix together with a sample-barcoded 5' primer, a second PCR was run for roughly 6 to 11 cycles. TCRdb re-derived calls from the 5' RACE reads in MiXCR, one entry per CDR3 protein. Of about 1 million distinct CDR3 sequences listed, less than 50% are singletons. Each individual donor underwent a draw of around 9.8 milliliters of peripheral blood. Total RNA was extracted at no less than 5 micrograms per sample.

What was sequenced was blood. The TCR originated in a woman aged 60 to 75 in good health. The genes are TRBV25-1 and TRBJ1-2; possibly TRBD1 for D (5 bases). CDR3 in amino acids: CASTPGSNYGYTF. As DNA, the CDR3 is TGTGCCAGCACCCCAGGGTCAAACTATGGCTACACCTTC.